This T cell receptor (beta chain) was documented in a study of identical twins. TCRdb independently ran MiXCR on the 5' RACE reads; one entry per CDR3 protein. The table records about 550,000 distinct CDR3 sequences, 20% to 25% of them present only once. This sample was also put to use in a study of yellow fever vaccine responses in identical twins.

The source of this sequence is a woman under 30 in good health. Sequencing used CD4+ T cells sorted from blood.

CDR3 coding DNA: TGTGCCAGCAGTGGACCGGGACTAGCGGGAGTTGAGACCCAGTACTTC. It codes for CASSGPGLAGVETQYF. The chain carries TRBV12-3 or TRBV12-4 and TRBJ2-5; 14 positions match TRBD2. The CDR3 has 16 residues. V shed 5 bases, J shed 5 bases, and the junction held 7 bases outside the gene matches.